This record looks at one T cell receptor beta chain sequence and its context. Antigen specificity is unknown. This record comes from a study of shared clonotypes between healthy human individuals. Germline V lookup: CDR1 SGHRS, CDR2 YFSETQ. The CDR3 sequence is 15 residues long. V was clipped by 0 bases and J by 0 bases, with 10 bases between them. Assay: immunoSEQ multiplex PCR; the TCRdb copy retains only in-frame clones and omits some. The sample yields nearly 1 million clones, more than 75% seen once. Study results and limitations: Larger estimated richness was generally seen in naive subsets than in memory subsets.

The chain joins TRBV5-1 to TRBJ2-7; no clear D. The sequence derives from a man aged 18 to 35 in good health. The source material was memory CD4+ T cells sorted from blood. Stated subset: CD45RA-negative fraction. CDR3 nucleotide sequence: TGCGCCAGCAGCTTGGAACCCCGTAGCTCCTACGAGCAGTACTTC. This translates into CASSLEPRSSYEQYF.